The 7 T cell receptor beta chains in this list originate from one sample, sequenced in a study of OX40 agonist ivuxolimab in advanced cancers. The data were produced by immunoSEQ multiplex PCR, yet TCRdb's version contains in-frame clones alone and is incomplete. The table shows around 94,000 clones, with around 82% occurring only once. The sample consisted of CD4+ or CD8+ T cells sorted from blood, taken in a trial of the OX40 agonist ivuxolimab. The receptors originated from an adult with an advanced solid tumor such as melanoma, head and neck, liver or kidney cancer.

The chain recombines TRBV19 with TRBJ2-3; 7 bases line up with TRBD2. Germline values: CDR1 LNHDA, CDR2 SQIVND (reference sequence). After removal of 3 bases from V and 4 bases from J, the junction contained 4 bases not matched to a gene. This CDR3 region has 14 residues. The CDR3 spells CASSMGGPADTQYF. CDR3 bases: TGTGCCAGTAGTATGGGAGGGCCCGCAGATACGCAGTATTTT.

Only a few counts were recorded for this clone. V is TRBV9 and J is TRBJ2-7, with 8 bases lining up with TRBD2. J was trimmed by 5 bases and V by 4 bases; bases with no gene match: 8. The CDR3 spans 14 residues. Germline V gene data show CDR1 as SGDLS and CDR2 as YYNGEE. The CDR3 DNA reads TGTGCCAGCAGCCCTAGCGGGCCGCTCGACGAGCAGTACTTC. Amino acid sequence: CASSPSGPLDEQYF. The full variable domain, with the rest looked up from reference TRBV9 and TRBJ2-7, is DSGVTQTPKHLITATGQRVTLRCSPRSGDLSVYWYQQSLDQGLQFLIQYYNGEERAKGNILERFSAQQFPDLHSELNLSSLELGDSALYFCASSPSGPLDEQYFGPGTRLTVT.

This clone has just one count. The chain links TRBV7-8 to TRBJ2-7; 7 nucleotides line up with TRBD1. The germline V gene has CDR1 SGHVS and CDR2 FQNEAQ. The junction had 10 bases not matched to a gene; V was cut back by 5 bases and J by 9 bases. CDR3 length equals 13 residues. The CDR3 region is CASSENHRGVQYF. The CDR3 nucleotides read TGTGCCAGCAGCGAGAACCACAGGGGAGTGCAGTACTTC. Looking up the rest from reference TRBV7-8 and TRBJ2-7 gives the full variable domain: GAGVSQSPRYKVAKRGQDVALRCDPISGHVSLFWYQQALGQGPEFLTYFQNEAQLDKSGLPSDRFFAERPEGSVSTLKIQRTQQEDSAVYLCASSENHRGVQYFGPGTRLTVT.

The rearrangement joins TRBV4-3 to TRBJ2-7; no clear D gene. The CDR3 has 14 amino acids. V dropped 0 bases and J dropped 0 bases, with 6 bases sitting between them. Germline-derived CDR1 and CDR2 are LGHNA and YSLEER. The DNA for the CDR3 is TGCGCCAGCAGCCAAGAACCAGGCTCCTACGAGCAGTACTTC. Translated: CASSQEPGSYEQYF.

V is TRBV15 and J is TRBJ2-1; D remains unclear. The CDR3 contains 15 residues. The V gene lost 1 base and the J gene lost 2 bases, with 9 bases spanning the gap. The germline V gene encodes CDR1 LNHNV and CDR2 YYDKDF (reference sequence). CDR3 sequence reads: CATSRGKGTYNEQFF. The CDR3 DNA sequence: TGTGCCACCAGCAGAGGAAAGGGTACCTACAATGAGCAGTTCTTC.

This chain's CDR3 is CASSERDTYEQYF. In DNA form, the CDR3 reads TGTGCCAGCAGCGAACGGGACACTTACGAGCAGTACTTC. The chain links TRBV5-4 to TRBJ2-7, with D tentatively TRBD1 (6 bases). Germline V gene sequence: CDR1 SGHNT, CDR2 YYREEE (reference sequence). The V and J ends lost 4 bases and 4 bases respectively, with 12 bases between them. CDR3 length equals 13 residues.

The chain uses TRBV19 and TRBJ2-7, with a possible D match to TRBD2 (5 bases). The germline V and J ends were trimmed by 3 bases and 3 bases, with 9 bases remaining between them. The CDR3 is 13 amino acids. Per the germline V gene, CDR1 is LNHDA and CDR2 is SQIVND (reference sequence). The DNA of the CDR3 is TGTGCCAGTAGTATTTTCGAGGGCTACGAGCAGTACTTC. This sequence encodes CASSIFEGYEQYF.